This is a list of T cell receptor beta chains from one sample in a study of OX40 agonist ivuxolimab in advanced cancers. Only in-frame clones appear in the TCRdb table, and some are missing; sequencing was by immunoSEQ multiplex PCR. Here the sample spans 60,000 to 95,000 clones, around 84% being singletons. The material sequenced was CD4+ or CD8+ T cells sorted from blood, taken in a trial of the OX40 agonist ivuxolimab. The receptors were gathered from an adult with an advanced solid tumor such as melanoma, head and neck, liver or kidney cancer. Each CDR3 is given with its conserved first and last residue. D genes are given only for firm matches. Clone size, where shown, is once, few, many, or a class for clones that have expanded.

cdr3_aa: CASSPRTSRADTQYF
cdr3_nt: TGTGCCAGCAGCCCTAGGACTAGCCGGGCAGATACGCAGTATTTT
cdr3_length: 15
j_call: TRBJ2-3
clone_size: -
d_call: TRBD2
v_call: TRBV7-9

cdr3_aa: CASSGTPQETQYF
cdr3_nt: TGTGCCAGCAGTGGGACACCCCAAGAGACCCAGTACTTC
cdr3_length: 13
j_call: TRBJ2-5
clone_size: -
d_call: -
v_call: TRBV6-1

cdr3_aa: CASSPLRGSNQPQHF
cdr3_nt: TGTGCCAGTAGCCCGCTGAGGGGTAGCAATCAGCCCCAGCATTTT
cdr3_length: 15
j_call: TRBJ1-5
clone_size: -
d_call: -
v_call: TRBV19

cdr3_aa: CASKKGLDYEQYF
cdr3_nt: TGTGCCAGCAAAAAAGGACTAGACTACGAGCAGTACTTC
cdr3_length: 13
j_call: TRBJ2-7
clone_size: -
d_call: TRBD2
v_call: TRBV6-5

cdr3_aa: CASSGTAYSNQPQHF
cdr3_nt: TGTGCCAGCAGTGGGACCGCCTATAGCAATCAGCCCCAGCATTTT
cdr3_length: 15
j_call: TRBJ1-5
clone_size: -
d_call: -
v_call: TRBV28

cdr3_aa: CSARSRYEQYF
cdr3_nt: TGCAGTGCTAGGAGTCGTTACGAGCAGTACTTC
cdr3_length: 11
j_call: TRBJ2-7
clone_size: once
d_call: -
v_call: TRBV20-1

cdr3_aa: CASSSNTGTYNEQFF
cdr3_nt: TGTGCCAGCAGCTCCAACACAGGGACCTACAATGAGCAGTTCTTC
cdr3_length: 15
j_call: TRBJ2-1
clone_size: -
d_call: -
v_call: TRBV5-5

cdr3_aa: CASSGSGASGKLFF
cdr3_nt: TGTGCCAGCAGCGGGAGTGGGGCTTCGGGAAAACTGTTTTTT
cdr3_length: 14
j_call: TRBJ1-4
clone_size: -
d_call: -
v_call: TRBV5-4

cdr3_aa: CASSLIGGTDTQYF
cdr3_nt: TGTGCCAGCAGCTTGATTGGCGGCACAGATACGCAGTATTTT
cdr3_length: 14
j_call: TRBJ2-3
clone_size: -
d_call: -
v_call: TRBV5-4

cdr3_aa: CASSLQGANTEAFF
cdr3_nt: TGTGCCAGCAGTTTACAGGGCGCGAACACTGAAGCTTTCTTT
cdr3_length: 14
j_call: TRBJ1-1
clone_size: once
d_call: -
v_call: TRBV27

cdr3_aa: CASRGSYEQYF
cdr3_nt: TGTGCCAGCAGGGGTTCCTACGAGCAGTACTTC
cdr3_length: 11
j_call: TRBJ2-7
clone_size: -
d_call: -
v_call: TRBV6-1

cdr3_aa: CASSQDTAQERYF
cdr3_nt: TGTGCCAGCAGCCAAGATACAGCCCAGGAACGGTACTTC
cdr3_length: 13
j_call: TRBJ2-7
clone_size: -
d_call: -
v_call: TRBV14

cdr3_aa: CASSPGGGQAEKLFF
cdr3_nt: TGCGCCAGCAGCCCTGGGGGGGGACAGGCCGAAAAACTGTTTTTT
cdr3_length: 15
j_call: TRBJ1-4
clone_size: -
d_call: TRBD1
v_call: TRBV5-1

cdr3_aa: CASSLGDRDEKLFF
cdr3_nt: TGTGCCAGCAGCTTGGGGGACAGGGATGAAAAACTGTTTTTT
cdr3_length: 14
j_call: TRBJ1-4
clone_size: -
d_call: TRBD1
v_call: TRBV5-6

cdr3_aa: CASSPSVGRDLYNEQFF
cdr3_nt: TGTGCCAGCAGCCCTAGTGTGGGGCGGGACCTATACAATGAGCAGTTCTTC
cdr3_length: 17
j_call: TRBJ2-1
clone_size: once
d_call: -
v_call: TRBV13

cdr3_aa: CASSVAEKPGGSTQYF
cdr3_nt: TGTGCCAGCAGCGTAGCTGAAAAGCCTGGAGGTAGTACGCAGTATTTT
cdr3_length: 16
j_call: TRBJ2-3
clone_size: few
d_call: -
v_call: TRBV9

cdr3_aa: CASSQSYTQYF
cdr3_nt: TGCGCCAGCAGCCAATCCTATACGCAGTATTTT
cdr3_length: 11
j_call: TRBJ2-3
clone_size: -
d_call: -
v_call: TRBV4-3

cdr3_aa: CASSQDRGHQIGELFF
cdr3_nt: TGCGCCAGCAGTCAAGACAGGGGTCACCAAATCGGGGAGCTGTTTTTT
cdr3_length: 16
j_call: TRBJ2-2
clone_size: -
d_call: TRBD1
v_call: TRBV23-1

cdr3_aa: CASSLEPFTDTQYF
cdr3_nt: TGCGCCAGCAGCTTGGAACCCTTCACAGATACGCAGTATTTT
cdr3_length: 14
j_call: TRBJ2-3
clone_size: -
d_call: -
v_call: TRBV5-1

cdr3_aa: CASSGLAGVETQYF
cdr3_nt: TGTGCCAGTTCTGGACTAGCGGGAGTAGAGACCCAGTACTTC
cdr3_length: 14
j_call: TRBJ2-5
clone_size: -
d_call: TRBD2
v_call: TRBV19

cdr3_aa: CAISGIGDSNQPQHF
cdr3_nt: TGTGCCATCAGCGGGATTGGTGATAGCAATCAGCCCCAGCATTTT
cdr3_length: 15
j_call: TRBJ1-5
clone_size: -
d_call: -
v_call: TRBV10-3

cdr3_aa: CASSRQAGGPLYEQYF
cdr3_nt: TGTGCCAGTAGTCGACAAGCGGGAGGACCCCTCTACGAGCAGTACTTC
cdr3_length: 16
j_call: TRBJ2-7
clone_size: -
d_call: TRBD2
v_call: TRBV19

cdr3_aa: CASSLGQGGRYEQYF
cdr3_nt: TGTGCCAGCAGCTTGGGGCAGGGGGGCAGATACGAGCAGTACTTC
cdr3_length: 15
j_call: TRBJ2-7
clone_size: -
d_call: -
v_call: TRBV7-9

cdr3_aa: CAISLAGGSEQFF
cdr3_nt: TGTGCCATCAGCCTAGCGGGAGGGTCTGAGCAGTTCTTC
cdr3_length: 13
j_call: TRBJ2-1
clone_size: -
d_call: TRBD2
v_call: TRBV10-3

cdr3_aa: CASSFQRDTGELFF
cdr3_nt: TGTGCCAGTAGTTTCCAGCGGGACACCGGGGAGCTGTTTTTT
cdr3_length: 14
j_call: TRBJ2-2
clone_size: -
d_call: -
v_call: TRBV19

cdr3_aa: CASSVTYEQYF
cdr3_nt: TGTGCCAGCAGTGTTACCTACGAGCAGTACTTC
cdr3_length: 11
j_call: TRBJ2-7
clone_size: -
d_call: -
v_call: TRBV7-9

cdr3_aa: CASSLPAGAGDTQYF
cdr3_nt: TGCGCCAGCAGCTTGCCAGCGGGAGCTGGGGATACGCAGTATTTT
cdr3_length: 15
j_call: TRBJ2-3
clone_size: -
d_call: TRBD2
v_call: TRBV5-1

cdr3_aa: CASSEGGGQTF
cdr3_nt: TGTGCCAGCAGTGAAGGTGGGGGGCAAACCTTC
cdr3_length: 11
j_call: TRBJ1-2
clone_size: -
d_call: -
v_call: TRBV6-1

cdr3_aa: CASSLVPGAGAEAFF
cdr3_nt: TGTGCCAGCAGCTTAGTCCCGGGGGCAGGCGCTGAAGCTTTCTTT
cdr3_length: 15
j_call: TRBJ1-1
clone_size: -
d_call: -
v_call: TRBV11-3

cdr3_aa: CASSESTAGFTETQYF
cdr3_nt: TGCGCCAGCAGTGAGTCGACGGCAGGGTTCACTGAGACCCAGTACTTC
cdr3_length: 16
j_call: TRBJ2-5
clone_size: -
d_call: -
v_call: TRBV10-1

cdr3_aa: CASSFSVAGGPEETQYF
cdr3_nt: TGTGCCAGCAGTTTTTCGGTAGCGGGAGGGCCCGAAGAGACCCAGTACTTC
cdr3_length: 17
j_call: TRBJ2-5
clone_size: -
d_call: TRBD2
v_call: TRBV28

cdr3_aa: CASSQDLTGGPYNEQFF
cdr3_nt: TGCGCCAGCAGCCAAGATTTAACGGGAGGGCCTTACAATGAGCAGTTCTTC
cdr3_length: 17
j_call: TRBJ2-1
clone_size: -
d_call: TRBD2
v_call: TRBV4-1

cdr3_aa: CASSPGLAGGSSYEQYF
cdr3_nt: TGTGCTAGCAGCCCGGGACTAGCGGGAGGGAGCTCCTACGAGCAGTACTTC
cdr3_length: 17
j_call: TRBJ2-7
clone_size: -
d_call: TRBD2
v_call: TRBV7-7

cdr3_aa: CASSLTGSHEQYF
cdr3_nt: TGCGCCAGCAGCCTGACAGGGTCCCACGAGCAGTACTTC
cdr3_length: 13
j_call: TRBJ2-7
clone_size: -
d_call: TRBD1
v_call: TRBV5-1

cdr3_aa: CASSQGYIVGGANEKLFF
cdr3_nt: TGTGCCAGCAGCCAAGGTTATATCGTTGGGGGGGCTAATGAAAAACTGTTTTTT
cdr3_length: 18
j_call: TRBJ1-4
clone_size: few
d_call: -
v_call: TRBV4-2

cdr3_aa: CASRVLGTDGETQYF
cdr3_nt: TGTGCCAGCAGAGTTCTCGGGACAGACGGGGAGACCCAGTACTTC
cdr3_length: 15
j_call: TRBJ2-5
clone_size: -
d_call: TRBD1
v_call: TRBV6-1

cdr3_aa: CASSRDGSSYEQYF
cdr3_nt: TGTGCCAGCAGTCGGGACGGATCCTCCTACGAGCAGTACTTC
cdr3_length: 14
j_call: TRBJ2-7
clone_size: -
d_call: -
v_call: TRBV6-1

cdr3_aa: CATALQGGSEKLFF
cdr3_nt: TGTGCCACAGCGTTACAGGGGGGAAGTGAAAAACTGTTTTTT
cdr3_length: 14
j_call: TRBJ1-4
clone_size: -
d_call: TRBD1
v_call: TRBV2

cdr3_aa: CASRTLGQPYEQYF
cdr3_nt: TGTGCCAGCAGAACCTTAGGACAGCCCTACGAGCAGTACTTC
cdr3_length: 14
j_call: TRBJ2-7
clone_size: -
d_call: -
v_call: TRBV6-5

cdr3_aa: CASSPRGGREQYF
cdr3_nt: TGTGCCAGCAGTCCCCGCGGAGGGCGCGAGCAGTACTTC
cdr3_length: 13
j_call: TRBJ2-7
clone_size: -
d_call: -
v_call: TRBV6-1

cdr3_aa: CASSLSGERNEQFF
cdr3_nt: TGTGCCAGCAGCTTATCAGGGGAGAGGAATGAGCAGTTCTTC
cdr3_length: 14
j_call: TRBJ2-1
clone_size: -
d_call: -
v_call: TRBV7-9

cdr3_aa: CASSSGRANEKLFF
cdr3_nt: TGTGCCAGTAGCTCGGGGCGGGCTAATGAAAAACTGTTTTTT
cdr3_length: 14
j_call: TRBJ1-4
clone_size: once
d_call: -
v_call: TRBV19

cdr3_aa: CASSPLQGVYGYTF
cdr3_nt: TGTGCCAGCTCACCGTTACAGGGGGTCTATGGCTACACCTTC
cdr3_length: 14
j_call: TRBJ1-2
clone_size: once
d_call: TRBD1
v_call: TRBV18

cdr3_aa: CASSIGGRTDTQYF
cdr3_nt: TGTGCCAGTAGTATAGGCGGGAGAACAGATACGCAGTATTTT
cdr3_length: 14
j_call: TRBJ2-3
clone_size: -
d_call: TRBD2
v_call: TRBV19

cdr3_aa: CASSWGSGRAIGELFF
cdr3_nt: TGTGCCAGCAGCTGGGGTAGCGGAAGGGCGATCGGGGAGCTGTTTTTT
cdr3_length: 16
j_call: TRBJ2-2
clone_size: -
d_call: -
v_call: TRBV5-4

cdr3_aa: CASSLGTLNYEQYF
cdr3_nt: TGTGCCAGCAGCTTAGGTACATTAAACTACGAGCAGTACTTC
cdr3_length: 14
j_call: TRBJ2-7
clone_size: -
d_call: -
v_call: TRBV7-2

cdr3_aa: CASSEGQGPNYGYTF
cdr3_nt: TGTGCCAGCAGTGAAGGGCAGGGGCCTAACTATGGCTACACCTTC
cdr3_length: 15
j_call: TRBJ1-2
clone_size: few
d_call: -
v_call: TRBV2

cdr3_aa: CASSSRGRGTEAFF
cdr3_nt: TGTGCCAGCAGCTCGAGGGGTAGGGGTACTGAAGCTTTCTTT
cdr3_length: 14
j_call: TRBJ1-1
clone_size: -
d_call: -
v_call: TRBV7-9

cdr3_aa: CASSLRQTGYGYTF
cdr3_nt: TGTGCCAGTAGTCTCCGACAGACGGGCTATGGCTACACCTTC
cdr3_length: 14
j_call: TRBJ1-2
clone_size: -
d_call: -
v_call: TRBV19

cdr3_aa: CASSPGTSGREETQYF
cdr3_nt: TGTGCCAGCAGCCCCGGGACTAGCGGGAGGGAAGAGACCCAGTACTTC
cdr3_length: 16
j_call: TRBJ2-5
clone_size: -
d_call: TRBD2
v_call: TRBV5-4

cdr3_aa: CASSLVGRNSYEQYF
cdr3_nt: TGTGCCAGCAGCTTAGTGGGGCGCAACTCCTACGAGCAGTACTTC
cdr3_length: 15
j_call: TRBJ2-7
clone_size: -
d_call: -
v_call: TRBV7-2

cdr3_aa: CASSGLAGAYEQYF
cdr3_nt: TGTGCCAGCAGCGGACTAGCGGGTGCCTACGAGCAGTACTTC
cdr3_length: 14
j_call: TRBJ2-7
clone_size: -
d_call: TRBD2
v_call: TRBV5-4

cdr3_aa: CASSTTGLGYTF
cdr3_nt: TGTGCCAGCAGTACGACGGGGCTTGGCTACACCTTC
cdr3_length: 12
j_call: TRBJ1-2
clone_size: -
d_call: -
v_call: TRBV28

cdr3_aa: CASSLVNEQYF
cdr3_nt: TGTGCCAGCAGCTTGGTAAACGAGCAGTACTTC
cdr3_length: 11
j_call: TRBJ2-7
clone_size: once
d_call: -
v_call: TRBV5-6

cdr3_aa: CASSEGQVHQPQHF
cdr3_nt: TGTGCCAGCAGTGAGGGGCAGGTTCATCAGCCCCAGCATTTT
cdr3_length: 14
j_call: TRBJ1-5
clone_size: -
d_call: -
v_call: TRBV6-1

cdr3_aa: CASSQELGGRVYNSPLHF
cdr3_nt: TGCGCCAGCAGCCAAGAATTGGGGGGGCGCGTTTATAATTCACCCCTCCACTTT
cdr3_length: 18
j_call: TRBJ1-6
clone_size: -
d_call: -
v_call: TRBV4-1

cdr3_aa: CASSEDSEYGYTF
cdr3_nt: TGTGCCAGCAGTGAAGACAGTGAATATGGCTACACCTTC
cdr3_length: 13
j_call: TRBJ1-2
clone_size: -
d_call: -
v_call: TRBV6-5

cdr3_aa: CASSIGVIDTEAFF
cdr3_nt: TGTGCCAGTAGTATAGGAGTAATTGACACTGAAGCTTTCTTT
cdr3_length: 14
j_call: TRBJ1-1
clone_size: few
d_call: -
v_call: TRBV19

cdr3_aa: CASSALQGSSNTIYF
cdr3_nt: TGTGCCAGCAGTGCCTTACAGGGTAGTTCGAACACCATATATTTT
cdr3_length: 15
j_call: TRBJ1-3
clone_size: -
d_call: -
v_call: TRBV2